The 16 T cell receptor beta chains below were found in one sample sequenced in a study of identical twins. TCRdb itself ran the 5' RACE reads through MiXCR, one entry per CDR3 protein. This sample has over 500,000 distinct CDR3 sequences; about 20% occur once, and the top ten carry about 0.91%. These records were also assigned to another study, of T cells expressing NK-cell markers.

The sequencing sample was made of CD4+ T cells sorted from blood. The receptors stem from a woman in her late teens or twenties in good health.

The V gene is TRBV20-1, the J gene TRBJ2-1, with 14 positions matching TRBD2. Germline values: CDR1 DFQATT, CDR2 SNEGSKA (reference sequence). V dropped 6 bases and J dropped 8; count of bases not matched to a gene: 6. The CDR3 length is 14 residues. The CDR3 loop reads CSARLAGGFDEQFF. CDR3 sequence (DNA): TGCAGTGCCCGACTAGCGGGGGGGTTTGATGAGCAGTTCTTC.

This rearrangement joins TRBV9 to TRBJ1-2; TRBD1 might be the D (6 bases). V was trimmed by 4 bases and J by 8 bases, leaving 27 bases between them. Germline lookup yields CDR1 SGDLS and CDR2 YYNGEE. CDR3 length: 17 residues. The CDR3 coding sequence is TGTGCCAGCAGCTCAGGGGCCGGACGGACATCGCGACTCGGCTACACCTTC. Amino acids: CASSSGAGRTSRLGYTF.

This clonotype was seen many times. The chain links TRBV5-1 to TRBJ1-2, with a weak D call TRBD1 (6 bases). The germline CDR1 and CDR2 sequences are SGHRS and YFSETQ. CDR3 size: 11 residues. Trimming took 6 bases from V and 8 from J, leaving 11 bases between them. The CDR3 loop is CASIRGRGYTF. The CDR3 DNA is TGCGCCAGCATACGGGGGCGAGGCTACACCTTC. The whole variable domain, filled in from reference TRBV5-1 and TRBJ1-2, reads KAGVTQTPRYLIKTRGQQVTLSCSPISGHRSVSWYQQTPGQGLQFLFEYFSETQRNKGNFPGRFSGRQFSNSRSEMNVSTLELGDSALYLCASIRGRGYTFGSGTRLTVV.

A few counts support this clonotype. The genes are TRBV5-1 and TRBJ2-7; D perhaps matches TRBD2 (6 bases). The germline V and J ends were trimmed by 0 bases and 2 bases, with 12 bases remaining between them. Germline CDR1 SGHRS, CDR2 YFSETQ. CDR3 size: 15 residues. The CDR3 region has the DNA TGCGCCAGCAGCTTGGATCTGGCGGGACCCTACGAGCAGTACTTC. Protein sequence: CASSLDLAGPYEQYF.

The CDR3, as DNA: TGTGCCAGCAGCTCGTATTACAAATCTGACTCTGGGGCCAACGTCCTGACTTTC. Amino acid sequence: CASSSYYKSDSGANVLTF. This rearrangement joins TRBV9 to TRBJ2-6; D gene ambiguous. The V and J ends lost 4 bases and 0 bases respectively, with 17 bases between them. The CDR3 is 18 residues long. Germline-derived CDR1 and CDR2 are SGDLS and YYNGEE.

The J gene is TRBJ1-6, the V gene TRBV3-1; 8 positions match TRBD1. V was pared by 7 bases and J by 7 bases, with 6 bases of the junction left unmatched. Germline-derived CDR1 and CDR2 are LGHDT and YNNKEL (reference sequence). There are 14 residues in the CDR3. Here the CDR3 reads CASTITGGNSPLHF. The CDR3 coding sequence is TGTGCCAGCACCATCACAGGGGGAAATTCACCCCTCCACTTT.

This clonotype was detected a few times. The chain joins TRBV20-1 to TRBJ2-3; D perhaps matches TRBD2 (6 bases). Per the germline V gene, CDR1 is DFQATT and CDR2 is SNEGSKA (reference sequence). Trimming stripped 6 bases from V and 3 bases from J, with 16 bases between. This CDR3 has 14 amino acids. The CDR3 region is CSARPGSGTDTQYF. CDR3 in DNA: TGCAGTGCACGACCCGGGAGCGGGACAGATACGCAGTATTTT.

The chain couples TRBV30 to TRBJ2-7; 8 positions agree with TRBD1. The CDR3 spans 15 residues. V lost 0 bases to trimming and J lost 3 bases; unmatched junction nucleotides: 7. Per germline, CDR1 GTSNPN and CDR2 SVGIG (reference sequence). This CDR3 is CAWSVGTGPNYEQYF. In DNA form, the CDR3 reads TGTGCCTGGAGTGTCGGGACAGGTCCTAACTACGAGCAGTACTTC.

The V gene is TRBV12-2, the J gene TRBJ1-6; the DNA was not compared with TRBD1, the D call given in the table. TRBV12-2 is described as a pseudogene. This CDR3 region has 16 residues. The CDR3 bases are TGTGCAAGTCACCTAAGGAGAGGGAGCTGTAATTCACCCCTCCACTTT. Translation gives CASHLRRGSCNSPLHF.

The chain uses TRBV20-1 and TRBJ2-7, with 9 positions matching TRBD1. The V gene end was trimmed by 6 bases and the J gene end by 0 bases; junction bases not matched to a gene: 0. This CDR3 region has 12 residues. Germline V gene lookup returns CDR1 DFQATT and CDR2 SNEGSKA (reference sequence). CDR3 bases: TGCAGTGCGGACAGGGGCTCCTACGAGCAGTACTTC. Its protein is CSADRGSYEQYF.

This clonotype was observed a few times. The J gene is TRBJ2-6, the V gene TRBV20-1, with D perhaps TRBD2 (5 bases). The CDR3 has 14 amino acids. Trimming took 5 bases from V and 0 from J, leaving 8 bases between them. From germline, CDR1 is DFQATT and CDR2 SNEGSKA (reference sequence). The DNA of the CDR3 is TGCAGTGCTTCCGCGGGCTCTGGGGCCAACGTCCTGACTTTC. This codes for CSASAGSGANVLTF.

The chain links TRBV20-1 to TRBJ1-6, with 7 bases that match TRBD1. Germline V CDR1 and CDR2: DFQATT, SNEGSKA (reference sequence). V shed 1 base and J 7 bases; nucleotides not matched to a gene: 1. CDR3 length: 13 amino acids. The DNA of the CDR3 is TGCAGTGCTAGAGTACAGGGGAATTCACCCCTCCACTTT. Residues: CSARVQGNSPLHF.

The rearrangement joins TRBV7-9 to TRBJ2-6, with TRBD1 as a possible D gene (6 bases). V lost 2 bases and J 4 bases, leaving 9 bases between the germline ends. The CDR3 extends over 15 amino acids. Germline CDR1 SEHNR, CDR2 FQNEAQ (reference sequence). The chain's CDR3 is CASSLLGTGANVLTF. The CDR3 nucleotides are TGTGCCAGCAGCTTACTCGGGACAGGGGCCAACGTCCTGACTTTC.

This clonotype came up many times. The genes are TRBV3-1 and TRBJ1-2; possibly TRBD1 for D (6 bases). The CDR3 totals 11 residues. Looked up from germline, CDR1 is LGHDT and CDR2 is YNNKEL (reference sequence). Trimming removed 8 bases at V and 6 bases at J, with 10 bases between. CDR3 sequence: CASGYRDGYTF. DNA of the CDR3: TGTGCCAGCGGGTACAGGGATGGCTACACCTTC.

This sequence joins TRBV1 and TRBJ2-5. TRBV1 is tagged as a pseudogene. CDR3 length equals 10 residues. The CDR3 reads CTSSQEVEYF. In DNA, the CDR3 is TGCACCAGCAGCCAAGAAGTAGAGTACTTC.

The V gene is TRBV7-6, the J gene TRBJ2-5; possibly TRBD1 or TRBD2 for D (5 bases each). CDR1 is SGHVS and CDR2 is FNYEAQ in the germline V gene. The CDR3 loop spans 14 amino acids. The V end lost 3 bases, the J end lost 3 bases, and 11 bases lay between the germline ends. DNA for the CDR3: TGTGCCAGCAGCTTCGGGGCCTTGAAAGAGACCCAGTACTTC. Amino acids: CASSFGALKETQYF.